The entry that follows covers one T cell receptor beta chain sequence. The antigen is unknown. The method was immunoSEQ multiplex PCR; TCRdb's version includes in-frame clones alone and lacks a portion of them. This sample yields more than 400,000 clones, of which around 96% are seen a single time; 0.064% belongs to the top ten. CDR3 length: 15 amino acids. The V gene lost 5 bases and the J gene lost 10 bases, with 21 bases spanning the gap. From germline, CDR1 is MDHEN and CDR2 SYDVKM. The sample comes from a study of shared clonotypes between healthy human individuals. Study in general: CD4 naive cells filled three plates per donor, CD4 memory three, CD8 naive two and CD8 memory one.

General study findings and limits: Sequencing of the sorted subsets was shown by rarefaction to be incomplete despite large depth. Relative to their counterparts shared across all four donors, non-shared clonotypes exhibited diminished generation probabilities. Generally, estimated richness proved larger in naive subsets than it did in memory subsets.

Sequencing was done on a sample of naive CD4+ T cells sorted from blood. Specified subset: CD45RA+ positively selected. This TCR was recovered from a woman in her 30s in good health. V usage is TRBV28 and J usage is TRBJ1-5, with no clear D. This chain's CDR3 is CASSSGRSGKSPQHF. The CDR3 nucleotides are TGTGCCAGCAGTAGTGGCCGGTCCGGGAAGTCTCCCCAGCATTTT.